This TCR beta chain was identified during a study of regulatory T cells in long-lasting Graves disease (dated by TCRdb to about 2021). Turning to the overall study: Antithyroid drugs had been taken for less than 3 months by newly diagnosed Graves' disease patients. This study used TCR sequencing and RNA sequencing of peripheral blood to compare persistent Graves' disease patients against newly diagnosed Graves' disease patients. The study was conducted in China and was registered as a clinical trial. A total of 33 samples were covered by TCR sequencing, comprising approximately 13 persistent and around 20 newly diagnosed Graves' disease patients. General study outcomes and caveats: Only the TCR beta chain was sequenced and analyzed. Patients with persistent disease shared more public clonotypes (fewer than 3,000) than newly diagnosed patients did (966). The authors noted that the small sample size was a limitation that may lower accuracy. Persistent disease showed preferential use of TRBV28, TRBJ1-2 and TRBJ2-5, whereas newly diagnosed disease favored TRBV20-1 and TRBJ2-1. Persistent Graves' disease patients showed lower TCR Shannon entropy and fewer highly expanded clones than newly diagnosed patients, suggesting clonal expansion. Peripheral blood alone was examined, since thyroid tissue, which constituted the primary lesion, could not be accessed.

The CDR3 measures 14 amino acids from cysteine to phenylalanine. The DNA shown is the 42-base CDR3, in frame from base 1. Per the germline V gene, KGHSH is the CDR1 and LQKENI is the CDR2. Germline trimming amounts to 3 bases on V and 8 bases on J, with 6 as the count of junction bases outside the gene matches. This clonotype has at least ten counts. No cognate antigen has been identified for it. No per-base quality is available; no much larger clone lies one base away. To prepare the library, multiplex PCR was applied. The sample was run on an Illumina HiSeq 4000. CDR3 regions were amplified by Arm-PCR with iRepertoire HTBI primers to construct TCR beta libraries. PCR products were gel purified before sequencing. Turning to the authors' computational methods: A total of fewer than 80 TRBV and more than twelve TRBJ segments were identified across samples and were used for gene usage analysis of CDR3 amino acid clonotypes. COPE and FqMerger were used to merge the filtered high-quality paired reads into contigs. BLAST was used to align contigs to IMGT TRBV, TRBD and TRBJ reference genes, with CDR3 defined following IMGT. Any clonotype with a frequency above 0.1% was counted as a highly expanded clone. Repertoire diversity was measured by Shannon entropy, and V-J evenness by the Gini coefficient. A clonotype found in more than one individual was treated as public. TCRdb took the public reads, trimmed them with fastp at Q25, ran MiXCR for clone calling and kept in-frame beta chains. Every CDR3 protein is listed once, alongside the most common genes and DNA of its rows. TCRdb's processing, not the study's, gives the V and J calls here. This sample gives roughly 350,000 distinct CDR3 sequences in total; around 17% of them show up just once. The ten biggest clones cover about 27% of the sample.

The sample's time point label, in plain terms: newly diagnosed GD, antithyroid drugs for less than 3 months. For both TCR sequencing and RNA sequencing, RNA was extracted from PBMCs using TRIzol. The diagnosis of Graves' disease was made according to American Thyroid Association guidelines. Patients for the study were recruited at an endocrinology department in Xi'an, China. Each patient gave about 9.1 milliliters of peripheral blood, collected in an EDTA anticoagulant tube. Ficoll Paque Plus density gradient separation was used to isolate PBMCs, and no additional T cell sorting was done. An Agilent 2100 Bioanalyzer and agarose gel were used to assess RNA quality, and a NanoDrop 2000 was used to measure RNA concentration. The same data also went into a second study, on T cells in Graves' hyperthyroidism and ophthalmopathy. As the second study states: A patient counted as having stable Graves' hyperthyroidism if no progression to ophthalmopathy occurred over 18 months of follow-up. Hyperthyroidism patients were newly diagnosed, had a disease duration of under 2 months, and were aged 18 to 65 years. Exclusion was applied to patients with uncontrolled infections, other autoimmune diseases, pregnancy or lactation. Clinical symptoms, serum thyroxine and TRAb, thyroid ultrasound, and orbital computed tomography formed the basis for the diagnoses. The TCR CDR3 was subjected to a first round of RT-PCR using the HTBI primer set and the Qiagen OneStep RT-PCR kit. Blood samples also contained most of the expanded thyroid clonotypes (frequency above 0.001), which suggests that blood repertoires may reflect thyroid immune responses. A model built on a 13 V-J signature distinguished ophthalmopathy from stable hyperthyroidism, reaching about 88% sensitivity and around 81% specificity in cross-validation and 80%/75% in testing. In validation, the model predicted progression to ophthalmopathy with approximately 71% sensitivity and roughly 72% specificity, a median of around six months before onset. TCR V-J signatures able to tell the groups apart were searched for in a discovery cohort of some 100 patients, of whom around 42 had Graves' ophthalmopathy and around 57 had stable Graves' hyperthyroidism. Prospective prediction of ophthalmopathy was tested in an independent validation cohort of some 20 hyperthyroidism patients and 15 to 17 patients who later progressed to ophthalmopathy. For training and testing, the 100 or so patients in the discovery cohort were randomly divided in a 7:3 ratio. In addition, the study compared T-cell repertoires in thyroid tissue and in blood from several Graves' hyperthyroidism patients. After sampling, hyperthyroidism patients received methimazole starting at 30 mg daily, and ophthalmopathy patients received high-dose intravenous methylprednisolone. Libraries were constructed in a second round of multiplex PCR, after which size selection and purification were carried out. Libraries were sequenced paired-end with 100 bp reads on an Illumina HiSeq2000. Raw data were processed with SOAPnuke, discarding reads with adapters, uncalled bases, mean Phred below 15, or no exact constant-primer or identifier match. High-quality paired reads were merged with COPE v1.2.5, and unique nucleotide sequences were defined as clonotypes. MiTCR v1.1 was used to align the clonotypes against IMGT TRBV, TRBD and TRBJ reference segments. Only V-J combinations with frequency above 0.0001, covering 99.2% of repertoires, were analysed. A TCS score was defined as the ratio between F50 (clonal expansion) and ExV (chaos), using BLOSUM62-based TCRdist between CDR3 peptides within each V-J. Welch's t-statistics and random forest reduced 500 to 550 V-J features to 13, which were used in a naive Bayes classifier (R e1071). No statistical method was used to set the sample size in advance, and investigators knew the group allocation. The paper reports TCR Vbeta CDR3 sequencing of about 140 peripheral blood samples: some 44 ophthalmopathy, fewer than 80 hyperthyroidism and about 17 progressor patients.

The sequences come from peripheral blood mononuclear cells (PBMCs), collected at new diagnosis, from a patient treated with antithyroid drugs. Here the chain combines TRBV18 and TRBJ2-3; the central 9 bases match TRBD1. The receptor's source is a man aged 40-55 years with Graves disease. Donor details come from another sample of the same person, matched by shared clones. The CDR3 protein sequence reads: CASSPGQGDSTQYF. The DNA sequence is given as TGTGCCAGCTCACCGGGACAGGGAGATAGTACGCAGTATTTT.